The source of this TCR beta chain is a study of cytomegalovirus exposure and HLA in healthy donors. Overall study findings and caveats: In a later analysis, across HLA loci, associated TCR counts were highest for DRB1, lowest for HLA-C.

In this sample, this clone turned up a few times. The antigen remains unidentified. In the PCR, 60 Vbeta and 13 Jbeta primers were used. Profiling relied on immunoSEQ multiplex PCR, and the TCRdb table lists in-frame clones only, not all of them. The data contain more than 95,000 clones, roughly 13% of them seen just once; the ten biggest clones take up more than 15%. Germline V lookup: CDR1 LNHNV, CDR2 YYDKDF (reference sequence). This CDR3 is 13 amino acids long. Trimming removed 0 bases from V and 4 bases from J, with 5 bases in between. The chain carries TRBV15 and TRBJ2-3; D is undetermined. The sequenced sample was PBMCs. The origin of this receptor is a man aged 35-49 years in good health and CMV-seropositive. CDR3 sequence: CATSRDSADTQYF. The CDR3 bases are TGTGCCACCAGCAGAGATTCGGCAGATACGCAGTATTTT.